This TCR beta chain was observed in a study of OX40 agonist ivuxolimab in advanced cancers. Background on the study: The group had a mean age of about 65 years, ranged from 23 to 79, and was around 86% male.

The CDR3 totals 17 residues. The germline V gene encodes CDR1 SGHNT and CDR2 YENEEA. V was shortened by 3 bases and J by 5 bases, with 20 bases between the two germline ends. Assay used: immunoSEQ multiplex PCR; TCRdb lists only in-frame clones, some missing. The sample includes about 19,000 clones, about 89% seen only once; the top ten take 50% to 65%. The chain couples TRBV11-3 to TRBJ2-1; D unclear. The sample consisted of CD4+ or CD8+ T cells sorted from blood, taken in a trial of the OX40 agonist ivuxolimab. The clonotype was recovered from an adult with an advanced solid tumor such as melanoma, head and neck, liver or kidney cancer. CDR3 sequence reads: CASSLLTHKVVHNEQFF. In DNA form, the CDR3 reads TGTGCCAGCAGCTTGTTGACCCATAAGGTAGTCCACAATGAGCAGTTCTTC.